The next 2 T cell receptor beta chains were all read from a single sample in a study of CD8 T cells in Susac syndrome. RNA in amounts of roughly 0.5 to 1 ug was reverse transcribed with random hexamers. One entry per CDR3 protein results from TCRdb running MiXCR on the immunoSEQ multiplex PCR reads. The table includes about 240,000 distinct CDR3 sequences, about 96% detected once. Sequencing input: CD4+ T cells from PBMCs. The receptors originated from a human donor with Susac syndrome.

This clonotype was picked up a small number of times. V is TRBV29-1 and J is TRBJ1-5; D not certain. CDR3 length: 12 residues. Germline values: CDR1 SQVTM, CDR2 ANQGSEA. Trimming pared 4 bases from V and 5 bases from J, leaving 9 bases between. The CDR3 bases are TGCAGCGTTGCCAACGGGGATCAGCCCCAGCATTTT. This gives the protein CSVANGDQPQHF.

CDR3 loop: CASSSPGTVGKNIQYF. The CDR3 DNA reads TGTGCCAGCAGCTCTCCGGGGACGGTGGGCAAAAACATTCAGTACTTC. This sequence joins TRBV7-6 and TRBJ2-4; D possibly matches TRBD1 or TRBD2 (5 bases each). The germline V and J ends were trimmed by 4 bases and 3 bases, with 16 bases remaining between them. The length of the CDR3 is 16 residues. Germline V gene data show CDR1 as SGHVS and CDR2 as FNYEAQ. Looking up the rest from reference TRBV7-6 and TRBJ2-4 gives the full variable domain: GAGVSQSPRYKVTKRGQDVALRCDPISGHVSLYWYRQALGQGPEFLTYFNYEAQQDKSGLPNDRFSAERPEGSISTLTIQRTEQRDSAMYRCASSSPGTVGKNIQYFGAGTRLSVL.